The 14 T cell receptor beta chains reported below all come from one sample, sequenced in a study of CD8+ T cells in alopecia areata. As the sequencing template, cDNA was produced by extracting RNA and reverse transcribing it. Using immunoSEQ multiplex PCR, the repertoire was profiled, and TCRdb retains in-frame clones only, with some absent. The sample has fewer than 250,000 clones, under 40% seen once; the top ten hold just under 0.5%. As to treatment: oral pan-JAK inhibitor, 5-10 mg twice daily. Sample: CD4+ T cells sorted from blood, taken between weeks 30 and 35, from a patient treated with tofacitinib. These receptor sequences come from a human donor with alopecia areata.

This clone was observed a few times. The chain is built from TRBV6-1 and TRBJ2-2; 7 bases are a match to TRBD1. The J segment lost 2 bases and the V segment lost 10 bases, leaving 7 bases of the junction unmatched. This CDR3 has 14 amino acids. The germline gives CDR1 MNHNS, CDR2 SASEGT. Here the CDR3 reads CATQTGTNTGELFF. The DNA of the CDR3 is TGTGCCACCCAGACAGGGACCAACACCGGGGAGCTGTTTTTT.

This clone was picked up a small number of times. The V call is TRBV19, the J call TRBJ2-6; 7 positions agree with TRBD1. Germline V lookup: CDR1 LNHDA, CDR2 SQIVND (reference sequence). With 8 bases clipped from V and 4 bases from J, the junction kept 5 bases outside the gene matches. This CDR3 has 14 residues. The CDR3 region is CASYTGVGANVLTF. DNA for the CDR3: TGTGCCAGTTATACAGGGGTCGGGGCCAACGTCCTGACTTTC.

The table lists this clone with a few counts. V is TRBV6-5 and J is TRBJ1-5, with 10 bases that match TRBD1. CDR3 length: 15 amino acids. Trimming took 8 bases from V and 11 from J; bases not matched to a gene: 15. Germline assignment: CDR1 MNHEY and CDR2 SVGAGI. This CDR3 is CASGSGTGASGAQHF. As DNA, the CDR3 is TGTGCCAGCGGCTCCGGGACAGGGGCCTCCGGGGCCCAGCATTTT.

The CDR3 sequence: CASSPQPEEQYF. The DNA for the CDR3 is TGTGCCAGCTCACCACAACCAGAGGAGCAGTACTTC. The gene calls are TRBV18 and TRBJ2-7, with D unclear. The germline V gene has CDR1 KGHSH and CDR2 LQKENI. There are 12 residues in the CDR3. V was clipped by 1 base and J by 7 bases, with 8 bases between them.

This clone was seen a few times. The gene calls are TRBV28 and TRBJ1-5, with a possible D match to TRBD1 (5 bases). CDR1 is MDHEN and CDR2 is SYDVKM in the germline V gene. The CDR3 runs to 14 residues. V lost 6 bases and J lost 4, with 13 bases in between. The CDR3 region has the DNA TGTGCCAGCAGAGACCGGGGCCTAAATCAGCCCCAGCATTTT. Amino acids: CASRDRGLNQPQHF.

This clone was seen a few times. The DNA is left out, because the CDR3 cannot be placed on it with certainty; the CDR3 is given as TCRdb lists it. This chain links TRBV30 with TRBJ1-5; TRBD1 is taken as the D call from the table, unchecked against the DNA. Germline V gene lookup returns CDR1 GTSNPN and CDR2 SVGIG (reference sequence). The CDR3 is 14 residues long, counting both termini. This CDR3 reads CAWSVGQGTLIRHF.

This clone has just a few counts. The DNA of the CDR3 is TGCGCCAGCAGCTTGGTTGGCAGAACTGGGGCCAACGTCCTGACTTTC. This gives the protein CASSLVGRTGANVLTF. V gene TRBV5-1 combines with J gene TRBJ2-6; D not certain. The germline V gene encodes CDR1 SGHRS and CDR2 YFSETQ. The CDR3 runs 16 residues. V was shortened by 0 bases and J by 2 bases, with 9 bases between the two germline ends.

The chain is built from TRBV30 and TRBJ2-1, with 8 positions matching TRBD2. This CDR3 is 14 amino acids long. V was clipped by 5 bases and J by 2 bases; unmatched bases: 5. Germline values: CDR1 GTSNPN, CDR2 SVGIG (reference sequence). CDR3 protein: CAWWAGGAYNEQFF. The DNA of the CDR3 is TGTGCCTGGTGGGCGGGAGGCGCCTACAATGAGCAGTTCTTC.

The chain employs TRBV29-1 and TRBJ2-1; the match to TRBD1 covers 8 bases. Losses at the gene ends were 7 bases for V and 2 bases for J; bases not matched to a gene: 7. Germline V gene sequence: CDR1 SQVTM, CDR2 ANQGSEA. CDR3 length equals 14 residues. In DNA, the CDR3 is TGCAGCGCCCAAGACAGGGGCGCCTACAATGAGCAGTTCTTC. It yields the protein CSAQDRGAYNEQFF.

This clone was recorded a few times. The chain links TRBV18 to TRBJ1-1, with D possibly matching TRBD1 (5 bases). The length of the CDR3 is 13 residues. Trimming removed 0 bases at V and 8 bases at J, with 10 bases between. The germline gives CDR1 KGHSH, CDR2 LQKENI. CDR3 residues: CASSPPKGKEAFF. In DNA, the CDR3 is TGTGCCAGCTCACCACCGAAGGGGAAGGAAGCTTTCTTT.

This chain joins TRBV9 and TRBJ2-7; D perhaps matches TRBD2 (5 bases). The CDR3 consists of 16 residues. Trimming took off 0 bases at V and 2 bases at J, with 15 bases between the two ends. Looked up from germline, CDR1 is SGDLS and CDR2 is YYNGEE. The CDR3 nucleotides read TGTGCCAGCAGCGTAGGCACCGGACTTAGCACCTACGAGCAGTACTTC. Residues: CASSVGTGLSTYEQYF.

The chain links TRBV21-1 to TRBJ2-1; TRBD1, as called in the table, went unchecked against the DNA. TRBV21-1 is given as a pseudogene. This CDR3 region has 9 residues. The CDR3 reads CAPGVRRFF. As DNA, the CDR3 is TGTGCCCCAGGGGTTAGGCGGTTCTTC.

V usage is TRBV4-1 and J usage is TRBJ1-2, with TRBD1 as a possible D gene (5 bases). The germline V gene has CDR1 MGHRA and CDR2 YSYEKL. The CDR3 sequence is 15 residues long. With 0 bases removed from V and 4 bases from J, the gap between germline ends came to 12 bases. CDR3 sequence reads: CASSQDLRDPYGYTF. CDR3 DNA sequence: TGCGCCAGCAGCCAAGATTTACGGGACCCCTATGGCTACACCTTC.

This clone has just a few counts. The rearrangement joins TRBV10-3 to TRBJ1-2; tentative D call: TRBD1 (5 bases). V was cut by 10 bases and J by 0 bases, with 21 bases left in between. From germline, CDR1 is ENHRY and CDR2 SYGVKD. This CDR3 contains 16 residues. Here the CDR3 reads CATSPREGFTNYGYTF. In nucleotides, the CDR3 is TGTGCCACCTCCCCGCGGGAGGGGTTTACTAACTATGGCTACACCTTC.